The 25 T cell receptor beta chains below were found in one sample sequenced in a study of CD8+ T cells in alopecia areata. As the sequencing template, cDNA was produced by extracting RNA and reverse transcribing it. Generated by immunoSEQ multiplex PCR, the TCRdb table keeps only in-frame clones and is missing some. The sample carries 160,000 or so clones, 67% recorded once. Sequenced here: CD8+ T cells sorted from blood, sampled at week 0. Receptors were obtained from a human donor with alopecia areata.

CDR3 DNA sequence: TGTGCCAGCAGCTTAGCTGGCCGCAGCTCCTACAATGAGCAGTTCTTC. Translation: CASSLAGRSSYNEQFF. The chain has TRBV7-7 and TRBJ2-1; D is undetermined. Trimming pared 0 bases from V and 0 bases from J, leaving 9 bases between. Germline lookup yields CDR1 SSHAT and CDR2 FNYEAQ (reference sequence). The CDR3 totals 16 residues.

This sequence joins TRBV9 and TRBJ2-1, with D maybe TRBD2 (7 bases). The germline V and J ends were trimmed by 0 bases and 8 bases, with 12 bases remaining between them. The CDR3 has 14 amino acids. Per germline, CDR1 SGDLS and CDR2 YYNGEE. CDR3 loop: CASSVEGGLYEQFF. The DNA of the CDR3 is TGTGCCAGCAGCGTAGAGGGGGGGCTCTATGAGCAGTTCTTC.

The V call is TRBV5-1, the J call TRBJ1-1, with a possible D match to TRBD1 (5 bases). Per the germline V gene, CDR1 is SGHRS and CDR2 is YFSETQ. CDR3 size: 17 residues. With 0 bases removed from V and 3 bases from J, the gap between germline ends came to 18 bases. This CDR3 is CASSLDDTGLRDTEAFF. The DNA for the CDR3 is TGCGCCAGCAGCTTGGACGACACCGGTCTCAGGGACACTGAAGCTTTCTTT.

The table lists this clone with a few counts. The J gene is TRBJ1-3, the V gene TRBV23-1; D is uncertain. TRBV23-1 is sorted into the ORF group, with uncertain function. The CDR3 runs 12 residues. V lost 2 bases and J lost 7, with 6 bases in between. The chain's CDR3 is CASSQRRNTIYF. The DNA for the CDR3 is TGCGCCAGCAGTCAACGTCGGAACACCATATATTTT.

The chain couples TRBV7-2 to TRBJ1-5, with D perhaps matching TRBD1 (5 bases). The CDR3 runs to 15 residues. In germline, CDR1 is SGHTA, CDR2 FQGNSA. The ends were cut back, 5 bases at V and 0 bases at J, with 11 bases in the middle. The CDR3 region has the DNA TGTGCCAGCAGCCCGAGGGGATATAGCAATCAGCCCCAGCATTTT. Encoded protein: CASSPRGYSNQPQHF.

For this clone: Sequence at one end of the junction differs from germline and may be a read error. V usage is TRBV6-5 and J usage is TRBJ2-7; D is unclear. The CDR3 loop spans 14 amino acids. Germline loops: CDR1 MNHEY, CDR2 SVGAGI. The CDR3 bases are TGTGCCAGCAGTTACTCTAGCACCAGTGACGAGCAGTGCTTC. It specifies CASSYSSTSDEQCF.

The rearrangement uses TRBV7-9 and TRBJ2-1, with D tentatively TRBD1 (5 bases). The CDR3 extends over 16 amino acids. The V end was cut by 5 bases, the J end by 3 bases, with 17 bases between. Germline CDR1 SEHNR, CDR2 FQNEAQ (reference sequence). The CDR3 sequence: CASSQTEPRYYNEQFF. DNA for the CDR3: TGTGCCAGCAGCCAGACAGAGCCTAGATACTACAATGAGCAGTTCTTC.

As concerns this clone: The junction departs from germline at one end; a sequencing error may be responsible. This chain connects TRBV6-6 to TRBJ2-1, with D unclear. Germline V gene lookup returns CDR1 MNHNY and CDR2 SVGAGI (reference sequence). The CDR3 is 11 residues long. The CDR3 DNA follows: TGTGCCAGCAGTTCCTCCAATGAGCAGTTCTTC. Its translation: CASSSSNEQFF.

This clone was seen a few times. The chain has TRBV4-1 and TRBJ2-7; 7 positions match TRBD1. The CDR3 covers 14 residues. Germline V gene data show CDR1 as MGHRA and CDR2 as YSYEKL. V shed 4 bases, J shed 6 bases, and the junction held 9 bases outside the gene matches. The CDR3 reads CASSPRQGPAEQYF. DNA of the CDR3: TGCGCCAGCAGCCCCCGACAGGGCCCAGCCGAGCAGTACTTC.

The gene calls are TRBV2 and TRBJ2-1; tentative D call: TRBD2 (6 bases). The germline CDR1 and CDR2 sequences are SNHLY and FYNNEI. The V end was cut by 11 bases, the J end by 15 bases, with 20 bases between. The CDR3 covers 11 residues. The CDR3 spells CADGEDGLWFF. CDR3 DNA: TGTGCCGACGGGGAGGACGGCCTATGGTTCTTC.

The chain recombines TRBV12-5 with TRBJ1-1; a possible D gene is TRBD1 (5 bases). V was trimmed by 3 bases and J by 3 bases, leaving 8 bases between them. The CDR3 is made up of 13 amino acids. Germline V gene sequence: CDR1 LGHNT, CDR2 FRNRAP. In DNA form, the CDR3 reads TGTGCTAGTGGTTTCGCGGGGGACACTGAAGCTTTCTTT. It encodes CASGFAGDTEAFF. The full variable domain, in which reference TRBV12-5 and TRBJ1-1 provide the parts outside the CDR3, is DARVTQTPRHKVTEMGQEVTMRCQPILGHNTVFWYRQTMMQGLELLAYFRNRAPLDDSGMPKDRFSAEMPDATLATLKIQPSEPRDSAVYFCASGFAGDTEAFFGQGTRLTVV.

This clone appeared a few times. The V gene is TRBV4-1, the J gene TRBJ2-1, with 8 bases lining up with TRBD1. The CDR3 has 13 residues. V lost 7 bases and J lost 6; bases outside the gene matches: 5. Germline CDR1 reads MGHRA; CDR2 reads YSYEKL. The CDR3 DNA is TGCGCCAGCATGGGGACAGGCCGCAATGAGCAGTTCTTC. Translation gives CASMGTGRNEQFF.

V gene TRBV5-4 combines with J gene TRBJ1-1; D ambiguous. Germline V gene data show CDR1 as SGHNT and CDR2 as YYREEE (reference sequence). The V gene lost 0 bases and the J gene lost 1 base, with 4 bases spanning the gap. The CDR3 has 13 amino acids. The CDR3 is CASSLGGNTEAFF. The DNA for the CDR3 is TGTGCCAGCAGCTTGGGGGGGAACACTGAAGCTTTCTTT.

V usage is TRBV19 and J usage is TRBJ2-5; the match to TRBD2 covers 8 bases. The CDR3 has 17 amino acids. V shed 6 bases and J 3 bases; nucleotides not matched to a gene: 15. CDR1 and CDR2 (germline): LNHDA, SQIVND (reference sequence). CDR3 sequence: CASSPELPGGTKETQYF. The DNA for the CDR3 is TGTGCCAGTAGCCCTGAGTTACCGGGGGGGACAAAAGAGACCCAGTACTTC.

This chain joins TRBV10-1 and TRBJ2-3, with unresolved D. CDR1 and CDR2 (germline): WNHNN, SYGVQD (reference sequence). The CDR3 is made up of 15 amino acids. The ends were cut back, 2 bases at V and 0 bases at J, with 9 bases in the middle. The CDR3 loop reads CASSEGLTSTDTQYF. The DNA of the CDR3 is TGCGCCAGCAGTGAGGGTCTTACTAGCACAGATACGCAGTATTTT.

The J gene is TRBJ1-1, the V gene TRBV5-1; perhaps TRBD1 as D (6 bases). The CDR3 spans 12 residues. V lost 2 bases and J 8 bases, leaving 10 bases between the germline ends. Germline loops: CDR1 SGHRS, CDR2 YFSETQ. The CDR3 loop is CASSLGGPEAFF. The CDR3 DNA reads as TGCGCCAGCAGCTTAGGGGGTCCCGAAGCTTTCTTT.

This clone was counted at least ten times. V gene TRBV29-1 combines with J gene TRBJ2-7; TRBD1 might be the D (5 bases). This CDR3 comprises 11 residues. Germline loops: CDR1 SQVTM, CDR2 ANQGSEA. V was trimmed by 5 bases and J by 2 bases, leaving 7 bases between them. CDR3 nucleotides: TGCAGCGTTCAGGGTGCCTACGAGCAGTACTTC. Translating it yields CSVQGAYEQYF.

A few counts support this clone. CDR3 in DNA: TGTGCCAGCAGCTGGAGCGGGGGACCCTACAATGAGCAGTTCTTC. Translation: CASSWSGGPYNEQFF. This sequence joins TRBV5-6 and TRBJ2-1; 8 bases are shared with TRBD2. J gave up 2 bases and V 3 bases, and 4 bases lay outside the gene matches. The CDR3 covers 15 residues. Per germline, CDR1 SGHDT and CDR2 YYEEEE. Drawing the rest from reference TRBV5-6 and TRBJ2-1, the complete variable domain is DAGVTQSPTHLIKTRGQQVTLRCSPKSGHDTVSWYQQALGQGPQFIFQYYEEEERQRGNFPDRFSGHQFPNYSSELNVNALLLGDSALYLCASSWSGGPYNEQFFGPGTRLTVL.

This chain connects TRBV30 to TRBJ2-7, with 10 bases aligning to TRBD1. The CDR3 runs 14 residues. Germline lookup yields CDR1 GTSNPN and CDR2 SVGIG (reference sequence). V dropped 0 bases and J dropped 3; count of bases not matched to a gene: 2. The CDR3 loop reads CAWSVGTGVYEQYF. CDR3 sequence (DNA): TGTGCCTGGAGTGTAGGGACAGGGGTCTACGAGCAGTACTTC.

This chain links TRBV5-6 with TRBJ1-5, with 9 bases identical to TRBD1. The CDR3 length is 14 residues. The germline CDR1 and CDR2 sequences are SGHDT and YYEEEE. V shed 3 bases, J shed 5 bases, and the junction held 3 bases outside the gene matches. CDR3 sequence reads: CASSWGQGDQPQHF. CDR3 coding DNA: TGTGCCAGCAGCTGGGGACAGGGCGATCAGCCCCAGCATTTT.

The rearrangement uses TRBV29-1 and TRBJ2-3; D is ambiguous. V was clipped by 7 bases and J by 0 bases, with 8 bases between them. Germline CDR1 SQVTM, CDR2 ANQGSEA. The CDR3 covers 12 residues. Here the CDR3 DNA reads TGCAGCGCTCGTGTGAGCACAGATACGCAGTATTTT. Protein sequence: CSARVSTDTQYF.

The rearrangement uses TRBV6-5 and TRBJ2-7, with 9 bases matching TRBD1. V was clipped by 5 bases and J by 3 bases; unmatched bases: 2. Germline V gives CDR1 MNHEY, CDR2 SVGAGI. This CDR3 has 13 residues. The CDR3 reads CASSPTGGYEQYF. In nucleotides, the CDR3 is TGTGCCAGCAGTCCGACAGGGGGCTACGAGCAGTACTTC.

The table lists this clone with a few counts. The genes are TRBV29-1 and TRBJ1-2, with D maybe TRBD1 (5 bases). The length of the CDR3 is 16 residues. Per the germline V gene, CDR1 is SQVTM and CDR2 is ANQGSEA. Deletions cut 6 bases from V and 2 bases from J, with 22 bases between. The CDR3: CSVALPGRGENYGYTF. The DNA of the CDR3 is TGCAGCGTCGCACTCCCGGGGAGGGGAGAAAACTATGGCTACACCTTC.

This clone came up a few times. The chain employs TRBV19 and TRBJ2-2; 8 nucleotides align to TRBD2. J was trimmed by 4 bases and V by 3 bases; bases with no gene match: 4. Germline CDR1 reads LNHDA; CDR2 reads SQIVND (reference sequence). The CDR3 runs to 15 residues. CDR3: CASSMSLAGTGELFF. DNA for the CDR3: TGTGCCAGTAGTATGTCTCTAGCGGGCACCGGGGAGCTGTTTTTT.

The chain combines TRBV30 with TRBJ2-2; no reliable D call. From germline, CDR1 is GTSNPN and CDR2 SVGIG (reference sequence). V dropped 3 bases and J dropped 2 bases, with 4 bases sitting between them. The CDR3 contains 12 residues. The CDR3 sequence: CAWRGNTGELFF. The CDR3 DNA sequence: TGTGCCTGGAGGGGAAACACCGGGGAGCTGTTTTTT.